Here is one T cell receptor beta chain with its context. The sample originates from a study of molecular identifiers for immune sequencing clone quantification. The authors gated naive CD8 T cells as CD8+CD4-CCR7+CD45RA+ for sorting. TCRdb re-called the PCR reads with MiXCR, one entry per CDR3 protein. The top ten clones hold approximately 0.9% of a sample with about 640,000 distinct CDR3 sequences, just under 20% of them seen once. This TCR derives from a human donor in good health. Some libraries in this study had Jurkat cell RNA spiked in. The sequenced sample consisted of naive CD8+ T cells from blood, with Jurkat cell RNA spiked in. The subset denotes: FACS-sorted CD8+CD4-CCR7+CD45RA+ naive T cells.

The CDR3 loop reads CASSLSPTTEAFF. CDR3 sequence (DNA): TGTGCCAGCAGCTTAAGTCCAACTACTGAAGCTTTCTTT. The rearrangement links TRBV5-6 to TRBJ1-1; D unresolved. CDR1 is SGHDT, CDR2 YYEEEE, per germline. This CDR3 contains 13 residues. V was trimmed by 2 bases and J by 5 bases, leaving 10 bases between them.